The clone carrying this TCR beta chain was found many times. The antigen is not known. The data stem from a study of T cells after yellow fever vaccination. Study summary: Low-cell-number fractions were prepared with SMART-Seq v4 Ultra Low Input. The study, taken as a whole, reports: Across the CD4 and CD8 compartments, a small share of clonotypes was present in both.

The CDR3 contains 14 residues. CDR1 DFQATT and CDR2 SNEGSKA come from the germline V gene (reference sequence). The V gene lost 1 base and the J gene lost 2 bases, with 8 bases spanning the gap. MiXCR, run by TCRdb on the 5' RACE reads, gives a single entry per CDR3 protein. Counted here are roughly 400,000 distinct CDR3 sequences, around a sixth occurring once; the ten biggest clones make up roughly 19%. The TCR sequence derives from a man aged 18 to 29 who received the YFV17D yellow fever vaccine. The chain employs TRBV20-1 and TRBJ2-2; no clear D gene. Sequencing used PBMCs, obtained before the yellow fever booster vaccination. This CDR3 is CSARGSPNTGELFF. CDR3 coding DNA: TGCAGTGCTAGAGGGTCCCCTAACACCGGGGAGCTGTTTTTT.